The entry below gives a single T cell receptor beta chain sequence along with its context. Its antigen is still unknown. This specimen comes from a study of CD8 T cells in ankylosing spondylitis. Points from the study as a whole: According to the report, clones linked to the disease were significantly enriched in matched synovial fluid samples taken from ankylosing spondylitis patients. A TCR beta motif of eight highly homologous variants appeared characteristic of ankylosing spondylitis blood.

CDR3 length: 14 residues. The germline V and J ends were trimmed by 4 bases and 2 bases, with 10 bases remaining between them. CDR1 is SGDLS, CDR2 YYNGEE, per germline. TCRdb reprocessed the 5' RACE reads with MiXCR, giving one entry per CDR3 protein. Here the sample spans hundreds of thousands of distinct CDR3 sequences, more than 25% being singletons. The TCR was taken from a male donor with ankylosing spondylitis. This rearrangement joins TRBV9 to TRBJ1-5; D may be TRBD1 (6 bases). Material for sequencing was blood, either unsorted or a sorted T cell fraction (not recorded which). CDR3 sequence reads: CASSREGGNQPQHF. Written as DNA, the CDR3 is TGTGCCAGCAGCCGCGAGGGGGGCAATCAGCCCCAGCATTTT.